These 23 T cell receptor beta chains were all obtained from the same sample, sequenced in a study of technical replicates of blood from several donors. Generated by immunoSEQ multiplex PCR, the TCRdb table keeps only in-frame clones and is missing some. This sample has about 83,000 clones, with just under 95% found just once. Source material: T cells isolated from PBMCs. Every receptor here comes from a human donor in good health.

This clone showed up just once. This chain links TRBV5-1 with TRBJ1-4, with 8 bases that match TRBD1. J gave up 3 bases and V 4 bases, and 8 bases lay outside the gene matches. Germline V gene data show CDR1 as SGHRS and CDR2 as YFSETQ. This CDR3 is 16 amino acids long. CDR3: CASSLNPQGANEKLFF. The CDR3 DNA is TGCGCCAGCAGCCTGAACCCACAGGGGGCTAATGAAAAACTGTTTTTT. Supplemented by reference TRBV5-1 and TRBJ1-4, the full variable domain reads KAGVTQTPRYLIKTRGQQVTLSCSPISGHRSVSWYQQTPGQGLQFLFEYFSETQRNKGNFPGRFSGRQFSNSRSEMNVSTLELGDSALYLCASSLNPQGANEKLFFGSGTQLSVL.

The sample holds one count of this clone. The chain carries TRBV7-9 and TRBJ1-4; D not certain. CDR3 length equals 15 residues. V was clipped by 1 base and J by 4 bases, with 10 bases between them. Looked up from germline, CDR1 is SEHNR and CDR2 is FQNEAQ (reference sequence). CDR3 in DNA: TGTGCCAGCAGCTTAGTTGCCGGGTATAATGAAAAACTGTTTTTT. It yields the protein CASSLVAGYNEKLFF. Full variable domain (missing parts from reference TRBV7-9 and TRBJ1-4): DTGVSQNPRHKITKRGQNVTFRCDPISEHNRLYWYRQTLGQGPEFLTYFQNEAQLEKSRLLSDRFSAERPKGSFSTLEIQRTEQGDSAMYLCASSLVAGYNEKLFFGSGTQLSVL.

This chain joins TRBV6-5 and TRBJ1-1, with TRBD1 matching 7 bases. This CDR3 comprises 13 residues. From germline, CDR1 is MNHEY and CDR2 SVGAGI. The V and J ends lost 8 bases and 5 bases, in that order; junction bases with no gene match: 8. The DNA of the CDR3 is TGTGCCAGCTCTTGGGACAGAAGGACTGAAGCTTTCTTT. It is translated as CASSWDRRTEAFF.

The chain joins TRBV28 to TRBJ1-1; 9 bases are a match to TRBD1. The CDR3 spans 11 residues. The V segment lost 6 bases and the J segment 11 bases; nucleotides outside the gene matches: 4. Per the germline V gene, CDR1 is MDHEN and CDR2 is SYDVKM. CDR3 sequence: CASSPGTGAFF. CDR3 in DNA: TGTGCCAGCAGCCCCGGGACAGGGGCTTTCTTT.

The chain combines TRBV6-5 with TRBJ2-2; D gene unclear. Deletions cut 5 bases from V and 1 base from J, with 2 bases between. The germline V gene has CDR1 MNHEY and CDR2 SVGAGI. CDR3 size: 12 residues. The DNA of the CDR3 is TGTGCCAGCAGTCAGAACACCGGGGAGCTGTTTTTT. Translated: CASSQNTGELFF.

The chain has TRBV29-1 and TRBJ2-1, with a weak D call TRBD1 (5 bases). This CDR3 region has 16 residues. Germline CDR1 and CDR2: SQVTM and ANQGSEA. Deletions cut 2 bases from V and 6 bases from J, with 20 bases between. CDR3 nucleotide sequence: TGCAGCGTTGAACGGGCAGGGAATTATGTGGGCAATGAGCAGTTCTTC. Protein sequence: CSVERAGNYVGNEQFF.

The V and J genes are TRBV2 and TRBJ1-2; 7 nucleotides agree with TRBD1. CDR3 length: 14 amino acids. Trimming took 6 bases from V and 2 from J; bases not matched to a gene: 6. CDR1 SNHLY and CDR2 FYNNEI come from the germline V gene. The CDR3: CASRARQGNYGYTF. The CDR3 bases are TGTGCCAGCAGAGCCAGACAGGGCAACTATGGCTACACCTTC. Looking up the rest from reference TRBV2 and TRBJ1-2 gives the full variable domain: EPEVTQTPSHQVTQMGQEVILRCVPISNHLYFYWYRQILGQKVEFLVSFYNNEISEKSEIFDDQFSVERPDGSNFTLKIRSTKLEDSAMYFCASRARQGNYGYTFGSGTRLTVV.

The CDR3 DNA sequence: TGCGCCAGCAGCCAAAAGGTGGGACAGGGCGTTACCCCCTCCTACGAGCAGTACTTC. It encodes CASSQKVGQGVTPSYEQYF. The rearrangement links TRBV4-1 to TRBJ2-7; 9 bases match TRBD1. The CDR3 contains 19 residues. Germline V gives CDR1 MGHRA, CDR2 YSYEKL. J lost 0 bases, V lost 2 bases, and 14 bases had no gene match.

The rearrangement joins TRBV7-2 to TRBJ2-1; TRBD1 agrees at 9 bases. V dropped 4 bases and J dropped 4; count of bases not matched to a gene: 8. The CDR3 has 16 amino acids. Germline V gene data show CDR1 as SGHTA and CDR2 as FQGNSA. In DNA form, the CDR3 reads TGTGCCAGCAGCTCCCGGACAGGGGATAATTACAATGAGCAGTTCTTC. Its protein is CASSSRTGDNYNEQFF. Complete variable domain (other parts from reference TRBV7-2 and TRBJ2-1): GAGVSQSPSNKVTEKGKDVELRCDPISGHTALYWYRQSLGQGLEFLIYFQGNSAPDKSGLPSDRFSAERTGGSVSTLTIQRTQQEDSAVYLCASSSRTGDNYNEQFFGPGTRLTVL.

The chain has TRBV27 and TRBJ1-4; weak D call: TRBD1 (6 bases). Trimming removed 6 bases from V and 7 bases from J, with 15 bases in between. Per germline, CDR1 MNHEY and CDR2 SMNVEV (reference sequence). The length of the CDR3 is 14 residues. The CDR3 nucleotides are TGTGCCAGCAGCCCTGGGACATACGGTGAAAAACTGTTTTTT. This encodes CASSPGTYGEKLFF.

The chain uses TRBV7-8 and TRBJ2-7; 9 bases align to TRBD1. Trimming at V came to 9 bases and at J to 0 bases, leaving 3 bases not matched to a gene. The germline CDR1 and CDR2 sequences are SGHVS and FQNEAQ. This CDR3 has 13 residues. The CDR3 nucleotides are TGTGCCAGTGGGACAGGGAGCTCCTACGAGCAGTACTTC. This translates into CASGTGSSYEQYF. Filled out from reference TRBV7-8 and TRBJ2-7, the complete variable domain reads GAGVSQSPRYKVAKRGQDVALRCDPISGHVSLFWYQQALGQGPEFLTYFQNEAQLDKSGLPSDRFFAERPEGSVSTLKIQRTQQEDSAVYLCASGTGSSYEQYFGPGTRLTVT.

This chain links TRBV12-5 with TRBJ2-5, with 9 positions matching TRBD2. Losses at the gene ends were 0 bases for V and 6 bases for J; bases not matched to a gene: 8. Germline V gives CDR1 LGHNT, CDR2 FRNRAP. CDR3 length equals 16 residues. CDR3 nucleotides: TGTGCTAGTGGTTTGGTAAGGCGGGGGGGATTGAAGACCCAGTACTTC. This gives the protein CASGLVRRGGLKTQYF.

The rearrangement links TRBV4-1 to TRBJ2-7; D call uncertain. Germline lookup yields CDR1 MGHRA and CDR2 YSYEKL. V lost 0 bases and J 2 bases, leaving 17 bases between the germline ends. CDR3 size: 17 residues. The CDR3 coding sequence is TGCGCCAGCAGCCAAGACGATTGGCCGCCAGGCCCCTACGAGCAGTACTTC. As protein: CASSQDDWPPGPYEQYF.

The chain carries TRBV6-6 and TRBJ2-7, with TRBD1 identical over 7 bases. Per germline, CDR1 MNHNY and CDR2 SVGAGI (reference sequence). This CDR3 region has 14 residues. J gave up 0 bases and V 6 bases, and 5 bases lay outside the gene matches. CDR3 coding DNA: TGTGCCAGCAGACAATGGGACAGCTCCTACGAGCAGTACTTC. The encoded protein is CASRQWDSSYEQYF.

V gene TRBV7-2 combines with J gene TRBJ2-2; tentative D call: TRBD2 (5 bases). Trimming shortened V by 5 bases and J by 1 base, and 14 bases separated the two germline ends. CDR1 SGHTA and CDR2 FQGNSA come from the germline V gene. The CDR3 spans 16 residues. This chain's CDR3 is CASSPEAGGNTGELFF. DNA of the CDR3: TGTGCCAGCAGCCCCGAGGCGGGTGGGAACACCGGGGAGCTGTTTTTT. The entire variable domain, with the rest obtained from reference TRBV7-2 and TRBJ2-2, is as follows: GAGVSQSPSNKVTEKGKDVELRCDPISGHTALYWYRQSLGQGLEFLIYFQGNSAPDKSGLPSDRFSAERTGGSVSTLTIQRTQQEDSAVYLCASSPEAGGNTGELFFGEGSRLTVL.

CDR3 amino acids: CASSSRLATYEQYF. The CDR3 DNA is TGTGCCAGCAGTTCTCGACTGGCGACCTACGAGCAGTACTTC. The chain carries TRBV6-5 and TRBJ2-7; D unresolved. The CDR3 has 14 amino acids. CDR1 and CDR2 (germline): MNHEY, SVGAGI. V gave up 4 bases and J gave up 2 bases, with 12 bases separating them.

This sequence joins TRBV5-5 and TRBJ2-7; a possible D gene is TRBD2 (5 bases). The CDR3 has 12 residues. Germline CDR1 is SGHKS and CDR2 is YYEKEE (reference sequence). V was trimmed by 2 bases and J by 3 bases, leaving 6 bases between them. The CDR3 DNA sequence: TGTGCCAGCAGCTTCGACTACTACGAGCAGTACTTC. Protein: CASSFDYYEQYF.

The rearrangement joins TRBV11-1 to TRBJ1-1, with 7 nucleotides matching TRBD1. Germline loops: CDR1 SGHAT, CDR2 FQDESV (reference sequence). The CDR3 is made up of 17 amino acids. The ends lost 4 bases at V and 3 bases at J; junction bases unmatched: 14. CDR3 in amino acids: CASSYSWDRWEDTEAFF. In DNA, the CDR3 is TGTGCCAGCAGCTATAGTTGGGACAGATGGGAGGACACTGAAGCTTTCTTT.

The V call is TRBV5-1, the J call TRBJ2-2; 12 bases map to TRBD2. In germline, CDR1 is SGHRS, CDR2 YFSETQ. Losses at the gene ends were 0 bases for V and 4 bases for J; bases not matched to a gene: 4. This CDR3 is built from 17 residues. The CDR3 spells CASSLASGGDPTGELFF. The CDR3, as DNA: TGCGCCAGCAGCTTGGCTAGCGGGGGGGACCCCACCGGGGAGCTGTTTTTT.

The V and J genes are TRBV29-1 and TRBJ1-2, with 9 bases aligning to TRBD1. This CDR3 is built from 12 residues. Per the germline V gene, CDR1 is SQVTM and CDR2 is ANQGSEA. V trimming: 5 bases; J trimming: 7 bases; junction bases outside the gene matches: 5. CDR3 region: CSVPGQGPGYTF. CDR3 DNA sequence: TGCAGCGTTCCGGGACAGGGACCTGGCTACACCTTC.

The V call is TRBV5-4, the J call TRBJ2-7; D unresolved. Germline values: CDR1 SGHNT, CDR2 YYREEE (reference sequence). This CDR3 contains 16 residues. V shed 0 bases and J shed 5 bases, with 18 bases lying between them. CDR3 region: CASSLASSGQFHEQYF. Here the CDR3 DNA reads TGTGCCAGCAGCTTGGCCTCGTCAGGCCAGTTCCACGAGCAGTACTTC.

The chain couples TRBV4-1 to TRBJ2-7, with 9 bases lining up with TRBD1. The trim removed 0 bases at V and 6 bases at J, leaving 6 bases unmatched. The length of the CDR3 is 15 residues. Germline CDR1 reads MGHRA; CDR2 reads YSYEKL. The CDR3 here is CASSQDRDRAAEQYF. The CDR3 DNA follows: TGCGCCAGCAGCCAAGACAGGGACAGGGCTGCCGAGCAGTACTTC.

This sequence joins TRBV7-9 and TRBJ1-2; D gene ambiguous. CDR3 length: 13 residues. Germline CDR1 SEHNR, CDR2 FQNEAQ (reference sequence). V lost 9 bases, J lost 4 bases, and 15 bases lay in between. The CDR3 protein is CASDADILYGYTF. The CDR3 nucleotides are TGTGCCAGTGACGCCGACATACTCTATGGCTACACCTTC.